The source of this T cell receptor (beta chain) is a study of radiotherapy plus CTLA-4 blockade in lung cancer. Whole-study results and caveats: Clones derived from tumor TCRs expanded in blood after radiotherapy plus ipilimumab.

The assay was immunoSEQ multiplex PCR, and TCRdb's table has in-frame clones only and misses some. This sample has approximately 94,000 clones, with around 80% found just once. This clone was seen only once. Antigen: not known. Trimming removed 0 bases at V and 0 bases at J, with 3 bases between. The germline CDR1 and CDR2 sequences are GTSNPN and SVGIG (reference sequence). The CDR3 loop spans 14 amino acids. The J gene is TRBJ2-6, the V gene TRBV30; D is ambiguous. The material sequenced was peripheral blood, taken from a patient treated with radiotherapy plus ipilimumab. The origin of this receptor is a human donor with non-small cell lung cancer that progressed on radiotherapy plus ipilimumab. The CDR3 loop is CAWSVSSGANVLTF. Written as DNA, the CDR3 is TGTGCCTGGAGTGTGAGCTCTGGGGCCAACGTCCTGACTTTC.